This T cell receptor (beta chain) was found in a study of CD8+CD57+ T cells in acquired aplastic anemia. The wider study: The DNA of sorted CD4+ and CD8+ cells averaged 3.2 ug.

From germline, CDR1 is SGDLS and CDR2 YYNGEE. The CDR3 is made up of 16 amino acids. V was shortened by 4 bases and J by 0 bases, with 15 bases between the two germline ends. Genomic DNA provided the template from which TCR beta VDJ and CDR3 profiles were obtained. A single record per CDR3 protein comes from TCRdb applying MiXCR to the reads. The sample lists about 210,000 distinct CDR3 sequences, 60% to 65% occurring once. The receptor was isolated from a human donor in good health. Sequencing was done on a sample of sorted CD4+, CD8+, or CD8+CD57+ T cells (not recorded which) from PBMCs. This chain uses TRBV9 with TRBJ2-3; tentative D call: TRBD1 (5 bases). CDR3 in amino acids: CASSRDGARSTDTQYF. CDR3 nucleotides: TGTGCCAGCAGCCGCGATGGGGCACGAAGCACAGATACGCAGTATTTT.